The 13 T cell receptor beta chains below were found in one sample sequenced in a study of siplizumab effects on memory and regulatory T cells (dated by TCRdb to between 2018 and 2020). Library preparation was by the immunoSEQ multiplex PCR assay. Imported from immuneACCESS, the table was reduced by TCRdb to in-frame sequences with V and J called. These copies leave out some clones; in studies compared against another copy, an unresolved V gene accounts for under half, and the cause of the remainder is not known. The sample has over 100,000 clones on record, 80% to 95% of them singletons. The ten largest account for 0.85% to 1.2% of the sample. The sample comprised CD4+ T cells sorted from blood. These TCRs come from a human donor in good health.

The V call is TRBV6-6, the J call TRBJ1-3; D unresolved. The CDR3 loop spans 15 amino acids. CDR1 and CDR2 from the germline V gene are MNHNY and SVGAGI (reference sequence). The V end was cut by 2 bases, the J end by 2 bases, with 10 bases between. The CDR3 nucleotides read TGTGCCAGCAGTTACGCCCGGGCCGCTGGAAACACCATATATTTT. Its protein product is CASSYARAAGNTIYF.

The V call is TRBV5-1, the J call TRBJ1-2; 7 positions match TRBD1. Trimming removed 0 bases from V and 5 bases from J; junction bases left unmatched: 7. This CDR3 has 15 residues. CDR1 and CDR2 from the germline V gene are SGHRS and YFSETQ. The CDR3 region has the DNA TGCGCCAGCAGCTTGGACCCCGGGACAGCATATGGCTACACCTTC. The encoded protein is CASSLDPGTAYGYTF.

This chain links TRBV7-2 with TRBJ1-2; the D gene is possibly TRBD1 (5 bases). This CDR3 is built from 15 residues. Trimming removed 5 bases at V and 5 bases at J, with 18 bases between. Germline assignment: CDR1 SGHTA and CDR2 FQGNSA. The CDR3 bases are TGTGCCAGCAGCCATCAGGGTTCCGGTCGATATGGCTACACCTTC. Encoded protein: CASSHQGSGRYGYTF.

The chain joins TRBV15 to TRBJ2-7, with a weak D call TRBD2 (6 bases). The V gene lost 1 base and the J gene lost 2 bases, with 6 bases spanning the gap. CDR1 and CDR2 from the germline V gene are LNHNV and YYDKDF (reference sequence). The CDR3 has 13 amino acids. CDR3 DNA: TGTGCCACCAGCAGAGGACTAGCCTACGAGCAGTACTTC. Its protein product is CATSRGLAYEQYF.

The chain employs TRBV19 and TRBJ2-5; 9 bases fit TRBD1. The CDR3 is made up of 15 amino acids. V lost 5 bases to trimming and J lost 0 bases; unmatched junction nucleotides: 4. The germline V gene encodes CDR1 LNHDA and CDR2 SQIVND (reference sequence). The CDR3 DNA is TGTGCCAGTAGTCCACGGGACAGGGACCAAGAGACCCAGTACTTC. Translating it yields CASSPRDRDQETQYF.

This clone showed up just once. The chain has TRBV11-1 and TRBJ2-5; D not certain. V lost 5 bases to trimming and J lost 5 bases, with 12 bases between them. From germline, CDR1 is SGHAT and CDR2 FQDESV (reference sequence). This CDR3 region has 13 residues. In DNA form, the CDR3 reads TGTGCCAGCAGCCCTGACGGCATCGAGACCCAGTACTTC. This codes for CASSPDGIETQYF.

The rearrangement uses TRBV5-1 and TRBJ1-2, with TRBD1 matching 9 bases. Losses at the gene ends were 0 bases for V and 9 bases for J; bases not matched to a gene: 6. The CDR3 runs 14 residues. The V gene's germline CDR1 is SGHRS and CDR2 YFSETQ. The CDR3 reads CASSLAGTGSRYTF. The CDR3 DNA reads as TGCGCCAGCAGCTTGGCCGGGACAGGGTCGCGCTACACCTTC.

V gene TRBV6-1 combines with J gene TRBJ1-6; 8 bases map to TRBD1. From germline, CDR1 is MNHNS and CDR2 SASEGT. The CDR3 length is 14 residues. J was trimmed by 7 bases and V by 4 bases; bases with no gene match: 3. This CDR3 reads CASSARQGNSPLHF. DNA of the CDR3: TGTGCCAGCAGTGCAAGACAGGGGAATTCACCCCTCCACTTT.

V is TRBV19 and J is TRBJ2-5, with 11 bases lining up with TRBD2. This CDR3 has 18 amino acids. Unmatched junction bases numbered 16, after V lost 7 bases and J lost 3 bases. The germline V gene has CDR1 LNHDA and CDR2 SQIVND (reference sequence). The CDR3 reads CASTLNGGLAGGKETQYF. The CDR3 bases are TGTGCCAGTACTCTCAATGGCGGGCTAGCGGGAGGCAAAGAGACCCAGTACTTC. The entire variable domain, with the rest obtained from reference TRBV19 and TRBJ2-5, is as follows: DGGITQSPKYLFRKEGQNVTLSCEQNLNHDAMYWYRQDPGQGLRLIYYSQIVNDFQKGDIAEGYSVSREKKESFPLTVTSAQKNPTAFYLCASTLNGGLAGGKETQYFGPGTRLLVL.

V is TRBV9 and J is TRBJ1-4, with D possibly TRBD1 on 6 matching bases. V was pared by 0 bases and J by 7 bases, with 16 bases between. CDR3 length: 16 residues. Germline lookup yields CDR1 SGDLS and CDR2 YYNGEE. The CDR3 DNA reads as TGTGCCAGCAGCGTAGGTCTCGCCAGGGGCCCTGAAAAACTGTTTTTT. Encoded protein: CASSVGLARGPEKLFF. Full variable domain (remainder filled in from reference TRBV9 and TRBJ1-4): DSGVTQTPKHLITATGQRVTLRCSPRSGDLSVYWYQQSLDQGLQFLIQYYNGEERAKGNILERFSAQQFPDLHSELNLSSLELGDSALYFCASSVGLARGPEKLFFGSGTQLSVL.

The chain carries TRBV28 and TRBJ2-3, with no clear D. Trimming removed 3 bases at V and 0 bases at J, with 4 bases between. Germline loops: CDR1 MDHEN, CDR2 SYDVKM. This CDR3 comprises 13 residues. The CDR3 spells CASSFGSTDTQYF. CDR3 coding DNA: TGTGCCAGCAGTTTCGGGAGCACAGATACGCAGTATTTT.

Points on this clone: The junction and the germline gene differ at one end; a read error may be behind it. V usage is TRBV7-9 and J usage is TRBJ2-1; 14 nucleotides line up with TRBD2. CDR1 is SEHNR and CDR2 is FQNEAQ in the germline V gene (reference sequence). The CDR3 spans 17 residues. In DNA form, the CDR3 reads TGTGCCAGCAGCTTTACAGGACTAGCGGGAGGCAAGAATGGTGGAATCTTC. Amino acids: CASSFTGLAGGKNGGIF.

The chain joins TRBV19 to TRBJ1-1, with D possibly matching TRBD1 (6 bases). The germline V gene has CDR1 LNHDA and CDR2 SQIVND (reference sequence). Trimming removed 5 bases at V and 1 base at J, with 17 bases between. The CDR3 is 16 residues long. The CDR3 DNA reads TGTGCCAGTAGTGGACAAACCGGGACAAAGAACACTGAAGCTTTCTTT. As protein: CASSGQTGTKNTEAFF.